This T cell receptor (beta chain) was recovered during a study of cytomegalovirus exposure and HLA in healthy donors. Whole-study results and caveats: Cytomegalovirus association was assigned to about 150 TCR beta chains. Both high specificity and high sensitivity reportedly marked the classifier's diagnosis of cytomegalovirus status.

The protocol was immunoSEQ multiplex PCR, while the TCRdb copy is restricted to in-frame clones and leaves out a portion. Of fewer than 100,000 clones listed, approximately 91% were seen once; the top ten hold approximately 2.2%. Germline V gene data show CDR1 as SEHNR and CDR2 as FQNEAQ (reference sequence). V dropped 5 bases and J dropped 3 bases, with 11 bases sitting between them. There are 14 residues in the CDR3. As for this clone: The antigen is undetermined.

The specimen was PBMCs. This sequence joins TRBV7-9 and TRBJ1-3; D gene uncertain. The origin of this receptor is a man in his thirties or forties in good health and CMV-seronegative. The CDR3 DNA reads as TGTGCCAGCAGCCCGTCCTCTTTTGGAAACACCATATATTTT. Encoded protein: CASSPSSFGNTIYF.